A selection of T cell receptor beta chains follows, all from one sample in a study of cytomegalovirus exposure and HLA in healthy donors. Profiled with immunoSEQ multiplex PCR; TCRdb holds only in-frame clones, not every one. The data hold 90,000 to 130,000 clones, with around 89% observed a single time. Sequenced input: PBMCs. These receptors all stem from a woman in her 30s in good health and CMV-seropositive. Each CDR3 is given with its conserved first and last residue. The D gene is left open where the match is weak. A row's size may be missing; if present it is once, few, many or a size class.

J | D | V | size | DNA | CDR3
TRBJ1-2 | - | TRBV21-1 | - | TGTGCCAGCAGCGCCACAGGGGACTATGGCTACACCTTC | CASSATGDYGYTF
TRBJ2-7 | - | TRBV14 | once | TGTGCCAGCAGCCCTTTCGGGGGATTAAGCTCCTACGAGCAGTACTTC | CASSPFGGLSSYEQYF
TRBJ2-1 | - | TRBV7-3 | - | TGTGCCAGCAGCCAGGGACACAGTCAATTCAATGAGCAGTTCTTC | CASSQGHSQFNEQFF
TRBJ2-5 | TRBD2 | TRBV5-1 | - | TGCGCCAGCACCAAGGGACTAGCGGGCCTCCAAGAGACCCAGTACTTC | CASTKGLAGLQETQYF
TRBJ2-3 | TRBD2 | TRBV5-1 | - | TGCGCCAGCAGCTTGCCACTAGCGGGAGCCGCAGATACGCAGTATTTT | CASSLPLAGAADTQYF
TRBJ2-2 | TRBD1 | TRBV10-3 | - | TGTGCCATCAGTGAAAGACCTCGGACAGGGGGGACCGGGGAGCTGTTTTTT | CAISERPRTGGTGELFF
TRBJ2-2 | TRBD1 | TRBV19 | - | TGTGCCAGTAGTATAGTCCAGGGGGCCGGCGGGGAGCTGTTTTTT | CASSIVQGAGGELFF
TRBJ2-5 | TRBD2 | TRBV4-1 | - | TGCGCCAGCAGCCCCACGGCAGCGGGAGGAACTGAGACCCAGTACTTC | CASSPTAAGGTETQYF
TRBJ1-2 | TRBD1 | TRBV7-6 | - | TGTGCCAGCAGCATTAAGCCATCGACAGGGAAGGGAGGCTACACCTTC | CASSIKPSTGKGGYTF
TRBJ2-3 | TRBD2 | TRBV5-1 | - | TGCGCCAGCAGCAGGGGGACTAGCGCGAACACAGATACGCAGTATTTT | CASSRGTSANTDTQYF
TRBJ2-5 | TRBD1 | TRBV5-1 | - | TGCGCCAGCAGCATATGGGACAGGGTAGAGACCCAGTACTTC | CASSIWDRVETQYF
TRBJ1-2 | TRBD1 | TRBV28 | - | TGTGCCAGCAGTCCTCCGGACAGGGGGCTCTATGGCTACACCTTC | CASSPPDRGLYGYTF
TRBJ1-5 | - | TRBV27 | - | TGTGCCAGCGCTAACAGTTACAATCAGCCCCAGCATTTT | CASANSYNQPQHF
TRBJ1-5 | TRBD1 | TRBV30 | - | TGTGCCTGGAGGACAGGGGATGGGGGACCCCAGCATTTT | CAWRTGDGGPQHF
TRBJ2-2 | - | TRBV18 | - | TGTGCCAGCTCGTGGGGGCTGGGCACCGGGGAGCTGTTTTTT | CASSWGLGTGELFF
TRBJ2-1 | TRBD2 | TRBV6-4 | - | TGTGCCAGCAGCCTTAGCGGGGGGGCCGGCGATGAGCAGTTCTTC | CASSLSGGAGDEQFF
TRBJ1-2 | TRBD1 | TRBV6-5 | - | TGTGCCAGCAGGGACGGGACAGGTGGAGGCTACACCTTC | CASRDGTGGGYTF
TRBJ2-3 | - | TRBV9 | - | TGTGCCAGCAGCGTAGCGGGAGTCGGGCCAGATACGCAGTATTTT | CASSVAGVGPDTQYF
TRBJ2-7 | TRBD2 | TRBV7-2 | few | TGTGCCAGCAGCGTACGCGCTACGAGACTAGCGGGACCCACCTACGAGCAGTACTTC | CASSVRATRLAGPTYEQYF
TRBJ2-7 | - | TRBV2 | - | TGTGCCAGCAGTGAGATCCAGGAAGGCGAGCAGTACTTC | CASSEIQEGEQYF
TRBJ2-1 | - | TRBV2 | - | TGTGCCAGCAGTATTAGCGAAGGTGAGCAGTTCTTC | CASSISEGEQFF
TRBJ1-4 | - | TRBV7-6 | - | TGTGCCAGCAGCTCGGGGGGCGGGGAAAAACTGTTTTTT | CASSSGGGEKLFF
TRBJ1-2 | - | TRBV9 | - | TGTGCCAGCAGCTCGAGTACTGCGGGAACCTATGGCTACACCTTC | CASSSSTAGTYGYTF
TRBJ2-1 | TRBD2 | TRBV5-1 | - | TGCGCCAGCAGCCCCCAGGCTAGCGGGAGTTTCCGTGGGCATGAGCAGTTCTTC | CASSPQASGSFRGHEQFF
TRBJ2-7 | TRBD2 | TRBV2 | many | TGTGCCAGCAGACCTCTCGGGGGGGGTTTTACCTACGAGCAGTACTTC | CASRPLGGGFTYEQYF
TRBJ2-7 | - | TRBV7-2 | - | TGTGCCAGCAGCCTACAACCGGGACCGGGGGAGGAGCAGTACTTC | CASSLQPGPGEEQYF
TRBJ2-7 | - | TRBV9 | - | TGTGCCAGCAGTCGGGGCCCCCTTTCGGGAGCCAACGAGCAGTACTTC | CASSRGPLSGANEQYF
TRBJ1-3 | - | TRBV10-3 | - | TGTGCCATCAGTGAGGGCGGGTTCGGAAACACCATATATTTT | CAISEGGFGNTIYF
TRBJ2-7 | - | TRBV7-6 | - | TGTGCCAGCAGCTCCTATGGCGGCTCCTACGAGCAGTACTTC | CASSSYGGSYEQYF
TRBJ2-1 | - | TRBV27 | - | TGTGCCAGCAGTTCGGGGGAGGACCCCTACAATGAGCAGTTCTTC | CASSSGEDPYNEQFF
TRBJ2-5 | - | TRBV6-5 | - | TGTGCCAGCAGTTACTCCAGGGAGACCCAGTACTTC | CASSYSRETQYF
TRBJ2-3 | - | TRBV30 | once | TGTGCCTGGGCTACCCCGGGGACAGATACGCAGTATTTT | CAWATPGTDTQYF
TRBJ1-1 | - | TRBV5-1 | - | TGCGCCAGCAGCTTGGGAGGGCCTGAAGCTTTCTTT | CASSLGGPEAFF
TRBJ1-2 | - | TRBV4-2 | - | TGTGCCAGCAGCCAAGAGGTTTTAGGACTCCGACACTGGAACTATGGCTACACCTTC | CASSQEVLGLRHWNYGYTF
TRBJ2-7 | TRBD2 | TRBV7-8 | - | TGTGCCAGCAGCCCGGGACTAGGCTTCGAGCAGTACTTC | CASSPGLGFEQYF
TRBJ2-7 | - | TRBV6-1 | - | TGTGCCAGCAGTGGGACAGTCTACGAGCAGTACTTC | CASSGTVYEQYF
TRBJ1-5 | TRBD1 | TRBV6-1 | - | TGTGCCAGCAGTGAAGCCCACAGGGGGGGAGGGCAGCCCCAGCATTTT | CASSEAHRGGGQPQHF
TRBJ1-4 | - | TRBV9 | - | TGTGCCTGGCTGACAGGCGTTAATGAAAAACTGTTTTTT | CAWLTGVNEKLFF
TRBJ2-1 | - | TRBV29-1 | - | TGCAGCGTCAGGGGGGCCCCATTTCTCTACAATGAGCAGTTCTTC | CSVRGAPFLYNEQFF
TRBJ2-6 | - | TRBV19 | - | TGTGCCAGTAGTTCCCAGGGTACTGGGGCCAACGTCCTGACTTTC | CASSSQGTGANVLTF
TRBJ1-3 | - | TRBV5-1 | - | TGCGCCAGCAGCCCTAGCACAGCCTCTGGAAACACCATATATTTT | CASSPSTASGNTIYF
TRBJ2-7 | TRBD1 | TRBV6-5 | - | TGTGCCAGCAGTTACTCTCCGACAGGGGGCTACGAGCAGTACTTC | CASSYSPTGGYEQYF
TRBJ1-1 | TRBD1 | TRBV5-6 | once | TGTGCCAGCAGTCTGGAGGGACAGGGGCGGACTGAAGCTTTCTTT | CASSLEGQGRTEAFF
TRBJ1-5 | - | TRBV2 | - | TGTGCCAGCAGCCCTCGCGGGGGGAATCAGCCCCAGCATTTT | CASSPRGGNQPQHF
TRBJ2-1 | TRBD2 | TRBV6-5 | - | TGTGCCAGCACCCTTAGCGGGAGCCGCAATGAGCAGTTCTTC | CASTLSGSRNEQFF
TRBJ1-1 | TRBD1 | TRBV7-8 | - | TGTGCCAGCAGCTTAGGGTCCAGGGGGCGAGACACTGAAGCTTTCTTT | CASSLGSRGRDTEAFF
TRBJ1-5 | - | TRBV10-3 | few | TGTGCCATCAACCCCGCCCGGGGTTCAGCGCGGCCCCAGCATTTT | CAINPARGSARPQHF
TRBJ2-1 | TRBD2 | TRBV30 | - | TGTGCCTGGACCATTAGCGGGAGCACCTACAATGAGCAGTTCTTC | CAWTISGSTYNEQFF
TRBJ1-1 | - | TRBV30 | - | TGTGCCTGGAGTGTATCCTGGGGCATTGAAGCTTTCTTT | CAWSVSWGIEAFF
TRBJ1-5 | - | TRBV29-1 | - | TGCAGCGTTGCCCCAGGGATGGATCAGCCCCAGCATTTT | CSVAPGMDQPQHF